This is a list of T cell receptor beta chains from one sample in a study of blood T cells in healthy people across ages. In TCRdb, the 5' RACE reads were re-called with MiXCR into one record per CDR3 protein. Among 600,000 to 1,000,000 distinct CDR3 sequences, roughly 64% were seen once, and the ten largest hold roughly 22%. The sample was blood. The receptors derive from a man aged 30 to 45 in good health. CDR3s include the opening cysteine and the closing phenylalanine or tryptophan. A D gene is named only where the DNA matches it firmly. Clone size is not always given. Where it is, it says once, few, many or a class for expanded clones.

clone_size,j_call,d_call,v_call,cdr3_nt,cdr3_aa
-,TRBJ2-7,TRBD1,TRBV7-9,TGTGCCAGCAGCTTAGAAGGGACAGGGTTATACGAGCAGTACTTC,CASSLEGTGLYEQYF
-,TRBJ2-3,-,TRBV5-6,TGTGCCTGCAGCTCGGTCGGGACCAATACGCAGTATTTT,CACSSVGTNTQYF
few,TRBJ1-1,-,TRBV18,TGTGCCAGCTCACAAGACAGTAACACTGAAGCTTTCTTT,CASSQDSNTEAFF
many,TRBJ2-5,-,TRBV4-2,TGTGCCAGCAGCCAAGATGCGGCCCCGAACCAAGAGACCCAGTACTTC,CASSQDAAPNQETQYF
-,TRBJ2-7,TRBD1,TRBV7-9,TGTGCCAGCAGCTCGACAGGGGGCCTCGAGCAGTACTTC,CASSSTGGLEQYF
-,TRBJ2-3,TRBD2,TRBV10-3,TGTGCCATCAGTGAGGGAGTAGGGACTAGCAGCACAGATACGCAGTATTTT,CAISEGVGTSSTDTQYF
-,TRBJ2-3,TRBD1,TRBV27,TGTGCCAGCAGTCCCACCGGACAGGGGGTGCTGGATACGCAGTATTTT,CASSPTGQGVLDTQYF
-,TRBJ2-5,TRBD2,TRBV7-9,TGTGCCAGCAGCTCGACTAGCGGACGGGACCAAGAGACCCAGTACTTC,CASSSTSGRDQETQYF
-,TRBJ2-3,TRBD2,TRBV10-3,TGTGCCATCAGTGAGTCGCAGACTAGCGGTTGGGATACGCAGTATTTT,CAISESQTSGWDTQYF
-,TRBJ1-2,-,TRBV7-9,TGTGCCAGCAGCTCCCCTACGGGGCCGTTAAGGGCCCCCAATGGCTACACCTTC,CASSSPTGPLRAPNGYTF
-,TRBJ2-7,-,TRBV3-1,TGTGCCAGCAGCCAAGGCCTAGGGCAGGCCTACGAGCAGTACTTC,CASSQGLGQAYEQYF
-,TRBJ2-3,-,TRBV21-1,TGTGCCAGCAGCAAAGTGGGATCTAAGGATACGCAGTATTTT,CASSKVGSKDTQYF
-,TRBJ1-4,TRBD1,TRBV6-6,TGTGCCAGCAGCTCACAGGGGAGCGAAAAACTGTTTTTT,CASSSQGSEKLFF
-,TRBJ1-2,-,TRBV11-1,TGTGCCAGCAGCCTCGGGGAGGGAGCCTACACCTTC,CASSLGEGAYTF
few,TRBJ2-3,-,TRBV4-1,TGCGCCAGCAGCCAACTAGCCCGGGCAGATACGCAGTATTTT,CASSQLARADTQYF
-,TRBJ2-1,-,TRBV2,TGTGCCAGCAGTGAGATTAGCGCCGAGCAGTTCTTC,CASSEISAEQFF
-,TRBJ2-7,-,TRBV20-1,TGCAGTGCGTGGACGTCCTACGAGCAGTACTTC,CSAWTSYEQYF
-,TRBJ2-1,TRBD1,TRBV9,TGTGCCAGCAGCGTAGGGGACAGGGTAAATGAGCAGTTCTTC,CASSVGDRVNEQFF
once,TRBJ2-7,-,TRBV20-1,TGCAGTGCCACAACGCCCGGGACCTCCTACGAGCAGTACTTC,CSATTPGTSYEQYF
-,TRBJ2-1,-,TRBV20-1,TGCAGTGCTAAGGGACTGCACAATGAGCAGTTCTTC,CSAKGLHNEQFF
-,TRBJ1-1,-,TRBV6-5,TGTGCCAGCAGTTACGTTCGGGATAGAGCTGAAGCTTTCTTT,CASSYVRDRAEAFF
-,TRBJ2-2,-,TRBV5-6,TGTGCCAGCAGCTTGGGGGTCGGGACGGGAACCGGGGAGCTGTTTTTT,CASSLGVGTGTGELFF
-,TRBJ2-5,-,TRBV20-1,TGCAGTGCTAGACCCCGGACCCGAATGGCAGAGACCCAGTACTTC,CSARPRTRMAETQYF
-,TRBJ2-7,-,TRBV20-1,TGCAGTGCCGCAGGGGCTAGCGTTTGGGCCTTAACCTACGAGCAGTACTTC,CSAAGASVWALTYEQYF
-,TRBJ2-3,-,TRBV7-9,TGTGCCAGCAGCTCCGGGAACTTCCCAGATACGCAGTATTTT,CASSSGNFPDTQYF
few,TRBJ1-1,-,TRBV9,TGTGCCAGCTCCAGGGTCACTGAAGCTTTCTTT,CASSRVTEAFF
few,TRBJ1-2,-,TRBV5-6,TGTGCCAGCAGCCGGGGTGGAGGCAATTATGGCTACACCTTC,CASSRGGGNYGYTF
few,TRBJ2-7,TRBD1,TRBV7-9,TGTGCCAGCAGCTCTATCGGACAGGGGGATGAGCAGTACTTC,CASSSIGQGDEQYF
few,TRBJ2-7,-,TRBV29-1,TGCAGCGTTGACCTTCCAGGGCTCTACGAGCAGTACTTC,CSVDLPGLYEQYF
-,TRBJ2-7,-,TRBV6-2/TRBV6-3,TGTGCCAGCAGTTTTGAGACGGGATTCTACGAGCAGTACTTC,CASSFETGFYEQYF
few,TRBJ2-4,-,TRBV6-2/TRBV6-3,TGTGCCAGCAGTTCCGGGTTTGCCAAAAACATTCAGTACTTC,CASSSGFAKNIQYF
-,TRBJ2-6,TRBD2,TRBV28,TGTGCCAGCAGTTACCCTAGCGGGTCTGGGGCCAACGTCCTGACTTTC,CASSYPSGSGANVLTF
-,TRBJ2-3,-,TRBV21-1,TGTGCCAGCAGCACCACAAGGAAGAGGGACAGGAGGGGTTTATTCACAGATACGCAGTATTTT,CASSTTRKRDRRGLFTDTQYF
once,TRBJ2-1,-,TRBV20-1,TGCAGTGCTAGAGATGGGGTCAGGGGCTACGAGCAGTTCTTC,CSARDGVRGYEQFF
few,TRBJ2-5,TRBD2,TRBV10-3,TGTGCCATCTCCCCCACTAGCGGGGGCATACAAGAGACCCAGTACTTC,CAISPTSGGIQETQYF
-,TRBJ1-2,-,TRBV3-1,TGTGCCAGCAGCCAAGATCCTCCTTATGGCTACACCTTC,CASSQDPPYGYTF
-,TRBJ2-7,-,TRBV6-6,TGTACCAGCAGTTACAGTCGGGACGAGCAGTACTTC,CTSSYSRDEQYF
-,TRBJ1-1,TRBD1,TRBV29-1,TGCAGCGCCACGACAGGGCCCAACACTGAAGCTTTCTTT,CSATTGPNTEAFF
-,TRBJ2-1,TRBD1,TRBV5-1,TGCGCCAGCAGCTTCAGGACAGGGATGGATGAGCAGTTCTTC,CASSFRTGMDEQFF
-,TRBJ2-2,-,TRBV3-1,TGTGCCAGCAGCCAAGGACCGGCGAGGACAGGGGAGCTGTTTTTT,CASSQGPARTGELFF
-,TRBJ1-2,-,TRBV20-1,TGCAGTGCTAGAGAGCCCCTGATAGGGGGCTACACCTTC,CSAREPLIGGYTF
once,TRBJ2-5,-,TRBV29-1,TGCAGCGTTGAAAGTCTAGGGTTAGGGGAGGAGACCCAGTACTTC,CSVESLGLGEETQYF
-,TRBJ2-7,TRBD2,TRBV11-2,TGTGCCAGCAGCTCTTTAGCGGGGGCTCATTACTACGAGCAGTACTTC,CASSSLAGAHYYEQYF
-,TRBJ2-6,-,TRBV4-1,TGCGCCAGCAGCCAAGAACCAATAAACTATGGGGCCAACGTCCTGACTTTC,CASSQEPINYGANVLTF
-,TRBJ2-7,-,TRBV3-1,TGTGCCAGCAGCCAAGACAAAGGGTATCGCGAGCAGTACTTC,CASSQDKGYREQYF
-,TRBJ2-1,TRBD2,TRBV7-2,TGTGCCAGCAGCGTAGAGGGGAGGGATGAGCAGTTCTTC,CASSVEGRDEQFF
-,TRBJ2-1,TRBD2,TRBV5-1,TGCGCCAGCAGCCCCCCTAGCGGGGAGTACAATGAGCAGTTCTTC,CASSPPSGEYNEQFF